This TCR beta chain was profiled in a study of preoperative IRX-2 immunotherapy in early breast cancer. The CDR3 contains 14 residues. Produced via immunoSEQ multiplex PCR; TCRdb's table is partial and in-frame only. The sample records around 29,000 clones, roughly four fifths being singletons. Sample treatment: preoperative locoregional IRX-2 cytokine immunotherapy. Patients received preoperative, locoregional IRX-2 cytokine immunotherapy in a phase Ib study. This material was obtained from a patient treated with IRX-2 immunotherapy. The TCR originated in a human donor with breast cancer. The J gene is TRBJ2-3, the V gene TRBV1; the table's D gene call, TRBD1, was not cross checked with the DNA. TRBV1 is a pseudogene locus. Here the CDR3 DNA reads TGCGCCAGCAGCGAAGCAGGGGTTGGGGATACGCAGTATTTT. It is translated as CASSEAGVGDTQYF.